This T cell receptor beta chain was recorded in a study of blood T cells in healthy people across ages. Then a second PCR, running roughly 7 to 11 cycles, was carried out with a sample-barcoded 5' primer and a J-beta primer mix. MiXCR, applied by TCRdb to the 5' RACE reads, yields one record per CDR3 protein. Among 1.5 million to 2 million distinct CDR3 sequences, around 42% were seen once, and the ten largest hold approximately 22%. Overall study results and limits: Unsorted PBMCs ruled out conclusive naive versus antigen-experienced comparison.

The CDR3 is made up of 17 amino acids. Germline CDR1 and CDR2: MGHRA and YSYEKL. V was clipped by 4 bases and J by 3 bases; unmatched bases: 7. This clonotype appeared many times. What it binds is unknown. The rearrangement joins TRBV4-1 to TRBJ2-6, with 9 bases identical to TRBD1. The source of this sequence is a human donor in good health. What was sequenced was blood. The CDR3 is CASSPRTGEGGANVLTF. CDR3 in DNA: TGCGCCAGCAGCCCCCGGACAGGGGAAGGTGGGGCCAACGTCCTGACTTTC.